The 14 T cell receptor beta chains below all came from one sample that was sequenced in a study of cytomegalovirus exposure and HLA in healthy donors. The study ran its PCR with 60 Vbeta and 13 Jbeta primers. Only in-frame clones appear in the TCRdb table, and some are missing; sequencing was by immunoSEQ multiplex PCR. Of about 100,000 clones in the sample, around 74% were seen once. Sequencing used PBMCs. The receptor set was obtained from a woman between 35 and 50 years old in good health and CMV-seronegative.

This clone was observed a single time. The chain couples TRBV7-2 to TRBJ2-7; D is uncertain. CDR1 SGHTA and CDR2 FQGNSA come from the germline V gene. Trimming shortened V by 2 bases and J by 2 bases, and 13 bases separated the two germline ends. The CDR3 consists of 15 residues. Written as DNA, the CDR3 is TGTGCCAGCAGCTTAATGCCGGGTCTGCCCTACGAGCAGTACTTC. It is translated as CASSLMPGLPYEQYF.

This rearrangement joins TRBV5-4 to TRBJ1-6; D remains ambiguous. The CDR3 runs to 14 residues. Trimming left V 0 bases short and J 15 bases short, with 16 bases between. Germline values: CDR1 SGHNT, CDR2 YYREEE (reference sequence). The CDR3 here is CASSLDIGRQVLHF. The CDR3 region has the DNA TGTGCCAGCAGCTTGGACATTGGGCGCCAGGTCCTCCACTTT.

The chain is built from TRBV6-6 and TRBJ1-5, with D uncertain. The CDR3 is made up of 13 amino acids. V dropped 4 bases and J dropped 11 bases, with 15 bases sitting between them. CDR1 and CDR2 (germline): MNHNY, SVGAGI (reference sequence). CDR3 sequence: CASSWIEEISQHF. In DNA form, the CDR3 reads TGTGCCAGCAGTTGGATAGAGGAGATCTCCCAGCATTTT.

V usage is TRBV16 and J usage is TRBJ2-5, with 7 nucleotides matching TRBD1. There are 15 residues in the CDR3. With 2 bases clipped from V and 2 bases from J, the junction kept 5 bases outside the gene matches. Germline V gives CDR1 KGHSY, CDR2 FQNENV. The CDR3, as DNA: TGTGCCAGCAGCCAACTACGACAGGGACAAGAGACCCAGTACTTC. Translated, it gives CASSQLRQGQETQYF.

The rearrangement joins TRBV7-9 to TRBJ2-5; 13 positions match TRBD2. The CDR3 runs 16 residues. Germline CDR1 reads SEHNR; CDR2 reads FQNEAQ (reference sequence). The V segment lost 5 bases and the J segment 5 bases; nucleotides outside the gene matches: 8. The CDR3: CASSRRLAGGDETQYF. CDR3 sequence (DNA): TGTGCCAGCAGCCGACGACTAGCGGGGGGTGACGAGACCCAGTACTTC. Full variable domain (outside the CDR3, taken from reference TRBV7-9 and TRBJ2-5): DTGVSQNPRHKITKRGQNVTFRCDPISEHNRLYWYRQTLGQGPEFLTYFQNEAQLEKSRLLSDRFSAERPKGSFSTLEIQRTEQGDSAMYLCASSRRLAGGDETQYFGPGTRLLVL.

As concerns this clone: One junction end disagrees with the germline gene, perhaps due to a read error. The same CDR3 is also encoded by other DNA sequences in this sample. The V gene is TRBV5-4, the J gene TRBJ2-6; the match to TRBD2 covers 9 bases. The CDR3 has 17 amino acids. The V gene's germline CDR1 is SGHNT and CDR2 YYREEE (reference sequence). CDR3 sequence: CASSFVAGVSGANVLTF. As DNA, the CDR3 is TGTGCCAGCAGCTTCGTAGCGGGAGTATCTGGGGCCAACGTCCTGACCTTC.

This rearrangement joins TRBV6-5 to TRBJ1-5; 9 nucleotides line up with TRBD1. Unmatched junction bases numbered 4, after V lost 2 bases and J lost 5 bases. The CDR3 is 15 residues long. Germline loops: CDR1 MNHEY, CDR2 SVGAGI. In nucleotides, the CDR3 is TGTGCCAGCAGTTACATACAGGGGGCGGATCAGCCCCAGCATTTT. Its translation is CASSYIQGADQPQHF.

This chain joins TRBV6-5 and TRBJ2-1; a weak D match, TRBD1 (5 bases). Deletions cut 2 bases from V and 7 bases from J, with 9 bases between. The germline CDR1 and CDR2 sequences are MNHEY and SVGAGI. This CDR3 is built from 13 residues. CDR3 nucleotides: TGTGCCAGCAGTTACGGTCAGGGAAATGAGCAGTTCTTC. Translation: CASSYGQGNEQFF.

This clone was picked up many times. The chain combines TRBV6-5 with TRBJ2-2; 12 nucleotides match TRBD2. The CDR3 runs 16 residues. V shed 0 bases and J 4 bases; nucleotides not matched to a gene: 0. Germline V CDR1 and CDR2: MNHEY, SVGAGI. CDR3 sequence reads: CASSYSTSGSTGELFF. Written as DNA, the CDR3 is TGTGCCAGCAGTTACTCGACTAGCGGGAGCACCGGGGAGCTGTTTTTT.

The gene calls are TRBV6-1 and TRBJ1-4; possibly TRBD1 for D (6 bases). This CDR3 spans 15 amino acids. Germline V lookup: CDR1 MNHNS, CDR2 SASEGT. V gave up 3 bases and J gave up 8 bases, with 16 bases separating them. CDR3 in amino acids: CASSELAGEGEKLFF. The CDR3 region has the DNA TGTGCCAGCAGTGAGTTGGCAGGGGAAGGGGAAAAACTGTTTTTT.

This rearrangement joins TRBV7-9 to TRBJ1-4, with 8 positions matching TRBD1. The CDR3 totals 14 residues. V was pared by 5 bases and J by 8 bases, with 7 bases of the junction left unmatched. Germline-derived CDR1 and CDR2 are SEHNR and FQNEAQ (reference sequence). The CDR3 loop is CASSQQGVKEKLFF. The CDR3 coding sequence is TGTGCCAGCAGCCAACAGGGGGTGAAGGAAAAACTGTTTTTT. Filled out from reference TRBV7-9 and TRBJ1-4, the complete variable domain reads DTGVSQNPRHKITKRGQNVTFRCDPISEHNRLYWYRQTLGQGPEFLTYFQNEAQLEKSRLLSDRFSAERPKGSFSTLEIQRTEQGDSAMYLCASSQQGVKEKLFFGSGTQLSVL.

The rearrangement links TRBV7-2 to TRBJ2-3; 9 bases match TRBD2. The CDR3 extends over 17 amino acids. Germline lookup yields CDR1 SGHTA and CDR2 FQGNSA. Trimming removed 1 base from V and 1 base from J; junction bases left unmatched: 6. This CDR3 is CASSLGKAGGGTDTQYF. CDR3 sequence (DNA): TGTGCCAGCAGCTTAGGGAAGGCGGGAGGGGGCACAGATACGCAGTATTTT.

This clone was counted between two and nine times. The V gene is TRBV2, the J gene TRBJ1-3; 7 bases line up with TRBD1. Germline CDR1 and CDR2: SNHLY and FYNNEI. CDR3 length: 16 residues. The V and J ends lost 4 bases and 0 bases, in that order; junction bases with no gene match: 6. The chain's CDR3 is CASSVGQEYSGNTIYF. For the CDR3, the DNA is TGTGCCAGCAGTGTTGGACAGGAATACTCTGGAAACACCATATATTTT.

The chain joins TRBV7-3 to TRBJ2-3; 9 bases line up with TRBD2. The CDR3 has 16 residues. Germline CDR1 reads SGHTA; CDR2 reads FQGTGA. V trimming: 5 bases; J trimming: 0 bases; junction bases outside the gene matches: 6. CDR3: CASSTLAGASTDTQYF. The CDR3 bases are TGTGCCAGCAGCACGTTAGCGGGGGCGAGCACAGATACGCAGTATTTT.